Listed below are T cell receptor beta chains from one sample, sequenced in a study of identical twins. TCRdb re-derived calls from the 5' RACE reads in MiXCR, one entry per CDR3 protein. The sample includes 500,000 or so distinct CDR3 sequences, roughly an eighth of them seen just once. These data also featured in a second study, about yellow fever vaccine responses in identical twins.

Sequencing used CD4+ T cells sorted from blood. The receptor source for this set is a woman under 30 in good health. CDR3s include the opening cysteine and the closing phenylalanine or tryptophan. The D gene is left open where the match is weak. Size tells how often a clone was seen (once, few, many) or the class of an expanded clone, and some rows leave it out.

size	V	J	D	DNA	CDR3
few	TRBV9	TRBJ1-1	NA	TGTGCCAGCAGCGCTTCTCCAGGGTTAACTGAAGCTTTCTTT	CASSASPGLTEAFF
few	TRBV4-3	TRBJ2-7	TRBD2	TGCGCCAGCAGCCAAGTTTCCACTAGCGGTTCTGGGCAGTACTTC	CASSQVSTSGSGQYF
NA	TRBV28	TRBJ2-7	NA	TGTGCCAGCAAGAGAATGGGACGGGCGCAGTACTTC	CASKRMGRAQYF
NA	TRBV19	TRBJ2-7	NA	TGTGCCAGTAGTACCCCCGGGACACCTTCCTACGAGCAGTACTTC	CASSTPGTPSYEQYF
many	TRBV5-1	TRBJ2-5	NA	TGCGCCAGCAGCTTGAACCAGCAACGGGAGACCCAGTACTTC	CASSLNQQRETQYF
few	TRBV29-1	TRBJ2-7	NA	TGCAGCGTTGAGGAGGGGGCGAGTAGGACCTACGAGCAGTACTTC	CSVEEGASRTYEQYF
few	TRBV30	TRBJ2-1	NA	TGTGCCTGGCAGCGGGCGCGGAATGAGCAGTTCTTC	CAWQRARNEQFF
many	TRBV7-2	TRBJ2-3	NA	TGTGCCAGCAGCTTAAGTTGGAGCACAGATACGCAGTATTTT	CASSLSWSTDTQYF
NA	TRBV3-1	TRBJ2-4	NA	TGTGCCAGCAGCCAAGATTACGGCGGAGCCAAAAACATTCAGTACTTC	CASSQDYGGAKNIQYF
few	TRBV6-2/TRBV6-3	TRBJ2-2	NA	TGTGCCAGCTTATCTCGGCAGGACAGAGCGAACACCGGGGAGCTGTTTTTT	CASLSRQDRANTGELFF
few	TRBV7-9	TRBJ2-1	NA	TGTGCCAGCAGCTTAGCGGGGCTAGTGGATGAGCAGTTCTTC	CASSLAGLVDEQFF
many	TRBV29-1	TRBJ2-4	TRBD1	TGCAGCGTTACCGGACAGGGGAACCCCACCACCAAAAACATTCAGTACTTC	CSVTGQGNPTTKNIQYF
many	TRBV9	TRBJ2-2	NA	TGTGCCAGCAGCGTAGGCGTTCGGTTGACCGGGGAGCTGTTTTTT	CASSVGVRLTGELFF
few	TRBV12-3/TRBV12-4	TRBJ2-3	NA	TGTGCCAGCACCCGAGGCGACAGAGCCACAGATACGCAGTATTTT	CASTRGDRATDTQYF
few	TRBV29-1	TRBJ2-7	NA	TGCAGCGTTGATTTATGGGGCAAAGGACTGAGCGAGCAGTACTTC	CSVDLWGKGLSEQYF
many	TRBV20-1	TRBJ2-5	NA	TGCAGTGCTAGAGATTATCGAGAGACCCAGTACTTC	CSARDYRETQYF
many	TRBV3-1	TRBJ2-5	TRBD1	TGTGCCAGCAGCCAAAAAAGCAGGGGGCGACAAGAGACCCAGTACTTC	CASSQKSRGRQETQYF
few	TRBV20-1	TRBJ2-7	TRBD1	TGCAGTGCTAGAGGGGCAGGGGGACAGGTGTTCTACGAGCAGTACTTC	CSARGAGGQVFYEQYF
many	TRBV4-2	TRBJ1-2	NA	TGTGCCAGCAGCCAAGATGCGGGGGCCGACTATGGCTACACCTTC	CASSQDAGADYGYTF
few	TRBV6-2/TRBV6-3	TRBJ1-4	NA	TGTGCCAGCAGTTACGTCGGCCGGTCTCAAACAACTAATGAAAAACTGTTTTTT	CASSYVGRSQTTNEKLFF
many	TRBV12-3/TRBV12-4	TRBJ2-3	TRBD2	TGTGCCAGCAGACTAGCGGGACCCGTCACAGATACGCAGTATTTT	CASRLAGPVTDTQYF
many	TRBV11-2	TRBJ2-7	TRBD2	TGTGCCAGCAGGGGGACTACCTACGAGCAGTACTTC	CASRGTTYEQYF
few	TRBV20-1	TRBJ1-5	NA	TGCAGTGCTAGAGTGTCCAGGGGAGGTCAGCCCCAGCATTTT	CSARVSRGGQPQHF
few	TRBV28	TRBJ1-1	NA	TGTGCCAGCAGTCCCCAACACACTGAAGCTTTCTTT	CASSPQHTEAFF
few	TRBV10-2	TRBJ2-3	NA	TGCGCCAGCAGGTCTAGCGACCTAAACACAGATACGCAGTATTTT	CASRSSDLNTDTQYF
many	TRBV6-5	TRBJ2-5	TRBD2	TGTGCCAGCAGTTACGGTAGCGGGAGCCAAGAGACCCAGTACTTC	CASSYGSGSQETQYF
few	TRBV28	TRBJ2-1	NA	TGTGCCAGCAGTAGGGGGAGTAACTACAATGAGCAGTTCTTC	CASSRGSNYNEQFF
few	TRBV5-1	TRBJ2-7	NA	TGCGCCAGCAGCTTGGAGGGACAAGCGGTCTACGAGCAGTACTTC	CASSLEGQAVYEQYF
few	TRBV30	TRBJ2-3	TRBD1	TGTGAAGACAGGGCCAACACAGATACGCAGTATTTT	CEDRANTDTQYF
NA	TRBV7-2	TRBJ2-1	NA	TGTGCCAGCACCTCAGAAGGGGGCTCCTACAATGAGCAGTTCTTC	CASTSEGGSYNEQFF
many	TRBV29-1	TRBJ2-5	TRBD2	TGCAGCGTTCGGGTTAGCGGGAACCAAGAGACCCAGTACTTC	CSVRVSGNQETQYF
NA	TRBV20-1	TRBJ2-5	NA	TGCAGTGAAGATAAACAGGGTCGGACCCAGTACTTC	CSEDKQGRTQYF
NA	TRBV29-1	TRBJ2-7	TRBD2	TGCAGCGTTGAAGATCTGAAAAACGGGACTAGCGGGCACTGGGCCTACGAGCAGTACTTC	CSVEDLKNGTSGHWAYEQYF
NA	TRBV6-2/TRBV6-3	TRBJ2-1	TRBD2	TGTGCCAGCAGTTACTCGTTAGCTAGCGGAAGCTCCTACAATGAGCAGTTCTTC	CASSYSLASGSSYNEQFF
NA	TRBV29-1	TRBJ2-7	TRBD1	TGCAGCGTTGAAGTGACAGGACAGGGAGGAAGATACGAGCAGTACTTC	CSVEVTGQGGRYEQYF
NA	TRBV5-5	TRBJ1-5	TRBD1	TGTGCCAGCAGCTTGGGGACAGGTCTCAGACAGCCCCAGCATTTT	CASSLGTGLRQPQHF
few	TRBV12-3/TRBV12-4	TRBJ2-7	NA	TGTGCCAGCAGTTCCGCGTTAGGCTCCTACGAGCAGTACTTC	CASSSALGSYEQYF
many	TRBV12-3/TRBV12-4	TRBJ2-7	TRBD2	TGTGCCCCTTTCCCGGGAGGGTGCACCTACGAGCAGTACTTC	CAPFPGGCTYEQYF
many	TRBV20-1	TRBJ2-5	NA	TGCAGTGCTAGAGATAACCGCAGACAAGAGACCCAGTACTTC	CSARDNRRQETQYF
NA	TRBV7-8	TRBJ2-7	NA	TGTGCCAGCAGCTCGCTAACAGGGACGGGGAACTATCCCTACGAGCAGTACTTC	CASSSLTGTGNYPYEQYF
NA	TRBV6-5	TRBJ2-1	NA	TGTGCCAGCAGTTACTCGGTTGGGGTAGAAACCTACAATGAGCGTTTCTTC	CASSYSVGVETYNERFF
NA	TRBV3-1	TRBJ2-7	TRBD1	TGTGCCAGCAGCCAGGCAGGACAGGCGATCTACGAGCAGTACTTC	CASSQAGQAIYEQYF
few	TRBV3-1	TRBJ2-2	TRBD2	TGTGCCAGCAGCCACGGGACTAGCGGCCGCACCGGGGAGCTGTTTTTT	CASSHGTSGRTGELFF
few	TRBV7-2	TRBJ2-7	NA	TGTGCCAGCAGCTTACTGCCCAGGGGAAACGACTACGAGCAGTACTTC	CASSLLPRGNDYEQYF
many	TRBV12-3/TRBV12-4	TRBJ2-7	NA	TGTGCCAGCAGTTTAAGGGTCTCCTACGAGCAGTACTTC	CASSLRVSYEQYF
few	TRBV3-1	TRBJ1-2	TRBD1	TGTGCCAGCAGCCAAGTGGACAGGGGAGGACGTGGCTACACCTTC	CASSQVDRGGRGYTF
few	TRBV7-9	TRBJ2-7	TRBD2	TGTGCCAGCAGCTCCATGACCGGGAGGGCCCTCGAGCAGTACTTC	CASSSMTGRALEQYF
NA	TRBV30	TRBJ2-1	NA	TGTGCCTGGAACTTGATTAACAATGAGCAGTTCTTC	CAWNLINNEQFF
NA	TRBV4-3	TRBJ2-3	NA	TGCGCCAGCAGCCAAGGTCCGTGGGATACGCAGTATTTT	CASSQGPWDTQYF
NA	TRBV20-1	TRBJ2-5	TRBD1	TGCAGTGCGCCCGGGACAGAGACTAAAGAGACCCAGTACTTC	CSAPGTETKETQYF
NA	TRBV5-6	TRBJ1-1	TRBD1	TGTGCCAGCAGCTTGGCCAAGGGGGCAAGGGACACTGAAGCTTTCTTT	CASSLAKGARDTEAFF
few	TRBV12-3/TRBV12-4	TRBJ2-1	NA	TGTGCCAGCAGGGGTAGGGACGACAATGAGCAGTTCTTC	CASRGRDDNEQFF
NA	TRBV29-1	TRBJ2-2	TRBD2	TGCAGCGTTGACGGGGGCGGGGGGACCACCGGGGAGCTGTTTTTT	CSVDGGGGTTGELFF
many	TRBV29-1	TRBJ2-5	NA	TGCAGCGTTGTGAGGGAATTTACAGAGACCCAGTACTTC	CSVVREFTETQYF
many	TRBV4-2	TRBJ2-3	NA	TGTGCCAGCAGCCAAGAAAATACGTTCACAGATACGCAGTATTTT	CASSQENTFTDTQYF